This record concerns one TCR beta chain sequence. This clone has only a few counts. It has no known antigen specificity. No quality values exist for individual bases; no much larger clone is one base distant. CDR1 and CDR2, per the germline V gene, are LGHNA and YSLEER. Including cysteine and phenylalanine, the CDR3 has 13 amino acids. The read is trimmed to its CDR3 DNA, 39 bases read in frame from base 1. The V end gives up 6 bases and the J end 4 bases, leaving 1 base in the junction not matched to a gene. This sample was taken from a study of T cells in localized non-small cell lung cancer (TCRdb year 2020). Regarding the complete study: The study analyzed T cell repertoires of hundreds of early-stage NSCLC patients, comparing tumors and uninvolved tumor-adjacent lungs. NSCLC patients had a mean age of around 66 years, and fewer than 150 were male and 85 to 110 female. All 250 or so NSCLC patients in the cohort were treatment-naive and had localized lung tumors that were resected. Broad study findings and their caveats: Because the study design was exploratory, TCR variables were selected using unadjusted p-values without false-discovery rate correction. The highest T cell clonality was observed in uninvolved tumor-adjacent lung, where clonality exceeded that of tumor, suggesting that antigenic responses were more focused in uninvolved tumor-adjacent lung. A median of about 53 of the top 100 tumor clones were detected in paired uninvolved adjacent lung, and under 30 of these tumor clones were also found among the top 100 clones of the paired uninvolved adjacent lung. Because multi-region sequencing of the tumors was not done, intratumor heterogeneity could not be ruled out. Higher T cell density in blood was associated with longer overall survival, whereas higher clonality in adjacent lung was associated with shorter survival.

At diagnosis, peripheral blood, uninvolved tumor-adjacent lung and tumor were collected and stored as a combination of fresh-frozen and FFPE material. For TCR repertoire profiling, blood samples were analyzed as peripheral blood mononuclear cells. TCR beta CDR3 regions were sequenced from DNA using the immunoSEQ Assay. The paper's data handling went like this. T cell density was computed as TCR beta template counts normalized to usable DNA estimated by amplifying housekeeping genes. Using the preseqR package, richness was estimated by extrapolating to 120,000 templates for tissue samples and 400,000 templates for PBMC samples. Clonality was defined by subtracting Pielou's evenness from one. Tissue-enriched TCRs were identified through differential abundance testing performed on productive amino-acid clonotypes, with a minimum total count of 5 and an alpha of 0.1. The Jaccard Index and the Morisita Overlap Index were used to quantify repertoire overlap between compartments. GLIPH grouped TCR beta CDR3s together with public tetramer-defined viral CDR3s, and a viral motif had to include at least three viral sequences and also show V-gene enrichment. TCRdb provides this immuneACCESS table in a form limited to in-frame rearrangements. Some clones are lacking; in checked studies, under half of them reflect an unresolved V gene, and why the rest are absent is not known. The DNA gave D and trimming, while V, J and clone size come from that table. The sample yields 40,000 or so clones; around 87% were counted once. The ten most abundant clones make up 5.5% to 6.5% of the sample.

This sequence was found in a man aged 35 to 70 with stage I lung adenocarcinoma. Recombination joined TRBV4-3 with TRBJ1-2, with 11 bases in between that match TRBD1. Material: peripheral blood, obtained before any cancer treatment. The sequenced DNA is TGCGCCAGCAGGGGACAGGGGGGCTATGGCTACACCTTC. Protein translation: CASRGQGGYGYTF.